Listed below are T cell receptor beta chains from one sample, sequenced in a study of T cells expressing NK-cell markers. TCRdb reworked the 5' RACE reads into one entry per CDR3 protein, no DNA. In all, the sample yields about 390,000 distinct CDR3 sequences. What was sequenced was blood T cells: a sorted CD56 or NKG2C T cell subset, CD4+ or CD8+ T cells, or bulk PBMC T cells (not recorded which). The receptors stem from a woman aged 50 to 60 in good health. The CDR3 runs from the conserved cysteine through the conserved F or W. The order of the fields is J gene, V gene, CDR3 protein.

TRBJ2-2 TRBV3-1 CASSQLTSGELFF
TRBJ2-1 TRBV27 CASSLIRGTDHYNEQFF
TRBJ2-7 TRBV27 CASSNLGGYEQYF
TRBJ2-1 TRBV29-1 CSSWGASNEQFF
TRBJ2-1 TRBV14 CASSLPPTSGKKKGEQFF
TRBJ2-4 TRBV4-1 CASSSDARNIQYF
TRBJ2-1 TRBV29-1 CSVEGGTEAYNEQFF
TRBJ2-2 TRBV6-6 CASSYPSTVAGELFF
TRBJ2-2 TRBV12-3/TRBV12-4 CASRRLAGVTGELFF
TRBJ2-6 TRBV29-1 CSAVTYPGANVLTF
TRBJ2-3 TRBV20-1 CSASRDRGLGDTQYF
TRBJ1-2 TRBV6-5 CASLHRGHGYTF
TRBJ2-2 TRBV5-1 CASRGQYRDPLNTGELFF
TRBJ1-3 TRBV28 CASSLGHLSGNTIYF
TRBJ2-1 TRBV12-3/TRBV12-4 CASSLELAGDFRNEQFF
TRBJ1-2 TRBV20-1 CSARKTAVRDGYTF
TRBJ2-7 TRBV29-1 CSVIDRAGYEQYF
TRBJ2-5 TRBV3-1 CASRVDSVGETQYF
TRBJ2-3 TRBV7-6 CASSLRVDTQYF
TRBJ2-3 TRBV20-1 CSASNRDTSTDTQYF
TRBJ2-7 TRBV20-1 CSAVAGRDDEQYF
TRBJ2-1 TRBV4-2 CASSQDGSGRGYNEQFF
TRBJ2-2 TRBV7-9 CASSLGTLGGELFF
TRBJ2-7 TRBV7-6 CASSLGGRAPSPQYF
TRBJ2-1 TRBV20-1 CSARGGFRGRASNEQFF
TRBJ2-5 TRBV4-1 CASSQRPGLAVKTQYF
TRBJ2-1 TRBV27 CASSMWDRDNEQFF
TRBJ2-7 TRBV30 CAWREPTAAGYEQYF
TRBJ2-1 TRBV6-5 CASTFGTSGNHNEQFF
TRBJ2-7 TRBV20-1 CSARSGQDATYEQYF
TRBJ2-1 TRBV9 CASSVAVGLSNEQFF
TRBJ2-3 TRBV11-2 CASSLSGASYTDTQYF
TRBJ2-1 TRBV7-9 CANPGEPEDEQFF
TRBJ2-3 TRBV6-5 CASSYWDREDTQYF
TRBJ2-7 TRBV11-2 CASSPLQGWSYEQYF
TRBJ2-1 TRBV12-5 CASALKVGHYNEQFF
TRBJ2-7 TRBV5-1 CASSSNDRAYEQYF
TRBJ2-2 TRBV5-1 CASSLEERTTGELFF
TRBJ2-7 TRBV27 CASSSLGTGGYYEQYF
TRBJ1-1 TRBV7-2 CASSLEGPPRAFF
TRBJ2-7 TRBV10-1 CASSESGDRAYEQYF
TRBJ1-4 TRBV9 CASSPGGHNEKLFF
TRBJ2-3 TRBV12-3/TRBV12-4 CASSSGQGAGVGTDTQYF
TRBJ1-2 TRBV12-3/TRBV12-4 CASSPMFSGNGYTF
TRBJ2-1 TRBV18 CASTSTGLNEQFF
TRBJ2-7 TRBV12-3/TRBV12-4 CASSQLAGVTEQYF
TRBJ1-1 TRBV28 CASSSPGGRDTEAFF
TRBJ2-2 TRBV10-2 CASGVTGGAGELFF
TRBJ2-3 TRBV9 CASSPGDGGRRTDTQYF
TRBJ2-7 TRBV21-1 CASSKSVAGGGEQYF
TRBJ1-1 TRBV7-2 CASSLRGGGNPEAFF
TRBJ2-3 TRBV20-1 CSANVLDTQYF
TRBJ2-3 TRBV12-3/TRBV12-4 CASSLDPRGGGTDTQYF
TRBJ2-5 TRBV6-5 CASSQDRDRVQETQYF